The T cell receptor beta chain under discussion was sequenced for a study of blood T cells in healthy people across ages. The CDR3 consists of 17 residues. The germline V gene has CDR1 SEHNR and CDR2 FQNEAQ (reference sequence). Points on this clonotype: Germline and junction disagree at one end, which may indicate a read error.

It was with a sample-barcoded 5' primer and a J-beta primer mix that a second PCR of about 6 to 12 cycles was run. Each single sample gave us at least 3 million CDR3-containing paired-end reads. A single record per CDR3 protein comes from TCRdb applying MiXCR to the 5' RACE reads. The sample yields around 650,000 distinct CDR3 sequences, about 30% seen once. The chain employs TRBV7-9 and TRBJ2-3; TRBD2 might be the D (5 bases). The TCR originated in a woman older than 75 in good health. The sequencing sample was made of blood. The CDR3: CASRPLIKWASTDTQYF. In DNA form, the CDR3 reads TGTGCCAGCAGACCCCTTATCAAGTGGGCTAGCACAGATACACAGTATTTT.